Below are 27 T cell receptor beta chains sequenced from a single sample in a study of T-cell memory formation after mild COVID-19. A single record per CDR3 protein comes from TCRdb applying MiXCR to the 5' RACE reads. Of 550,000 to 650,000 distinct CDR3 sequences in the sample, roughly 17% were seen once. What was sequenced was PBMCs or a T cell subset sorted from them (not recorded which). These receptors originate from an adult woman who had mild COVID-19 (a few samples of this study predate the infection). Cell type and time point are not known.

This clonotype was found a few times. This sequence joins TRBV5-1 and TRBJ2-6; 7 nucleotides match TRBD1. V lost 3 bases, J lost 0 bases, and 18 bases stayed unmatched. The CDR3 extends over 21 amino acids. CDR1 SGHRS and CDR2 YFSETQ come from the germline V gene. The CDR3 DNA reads TGCGCCAGCAGCTCGACCCTGGGACAGCGTAGGACCTCCTCTGGGGCCAACGTCCTGACTTTC. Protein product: CASSSTLGQRRTSSGANVLTF.

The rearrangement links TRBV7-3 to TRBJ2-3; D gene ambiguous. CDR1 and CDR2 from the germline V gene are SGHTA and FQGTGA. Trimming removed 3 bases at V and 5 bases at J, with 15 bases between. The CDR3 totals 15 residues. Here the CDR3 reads CASSLGNVGKDTQYF. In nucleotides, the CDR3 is TGTGCCAGCAGCTTGGGTAATGTTGGAAAAGATACGCAGTATTTT.

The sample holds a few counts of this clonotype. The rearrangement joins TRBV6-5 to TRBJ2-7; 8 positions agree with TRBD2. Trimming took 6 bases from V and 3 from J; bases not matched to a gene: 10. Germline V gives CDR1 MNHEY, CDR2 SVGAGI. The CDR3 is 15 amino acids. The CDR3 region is CASSPLGSGDYEQYF. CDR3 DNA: TGTGCCAGCAGCCCACTTGGTAGCGGGGACTACGAGCAGTACTTC.

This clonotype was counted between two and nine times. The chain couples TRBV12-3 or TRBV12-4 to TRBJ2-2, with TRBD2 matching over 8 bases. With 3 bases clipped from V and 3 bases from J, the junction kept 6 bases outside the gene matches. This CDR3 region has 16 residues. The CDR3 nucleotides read TGTGCCAGCAGTTTTGAAGCGGGGGCCTACACCGGGGAGCTGTTTTTT. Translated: CASSFEAGAYTGELFF.

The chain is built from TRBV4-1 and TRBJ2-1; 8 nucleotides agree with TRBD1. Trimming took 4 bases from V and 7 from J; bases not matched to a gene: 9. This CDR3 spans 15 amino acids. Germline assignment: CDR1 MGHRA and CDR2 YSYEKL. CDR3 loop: CASSPRATGGNEQFF. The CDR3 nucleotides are TGCGCCAGCAGCCCTCGGGCCACAGGGGGGAATGAGCAGTTCTTC.

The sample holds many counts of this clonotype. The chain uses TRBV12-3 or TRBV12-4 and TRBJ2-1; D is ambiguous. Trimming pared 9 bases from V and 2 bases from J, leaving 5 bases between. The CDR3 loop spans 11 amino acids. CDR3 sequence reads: CASSTYNEQFF. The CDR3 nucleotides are TGTGCCAGTAGCACCTACAATGAGCAGTTCTTC.

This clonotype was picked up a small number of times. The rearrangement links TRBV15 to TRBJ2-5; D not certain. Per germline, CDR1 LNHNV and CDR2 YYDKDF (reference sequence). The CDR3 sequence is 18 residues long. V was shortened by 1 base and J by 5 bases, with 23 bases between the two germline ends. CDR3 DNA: TGTGCCACCAGCAGAGCCCCCTTTCCGGGTATCCAGGAGGAGACCCAGTACTTC. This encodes CATSRAPFPGIQEETQYF.

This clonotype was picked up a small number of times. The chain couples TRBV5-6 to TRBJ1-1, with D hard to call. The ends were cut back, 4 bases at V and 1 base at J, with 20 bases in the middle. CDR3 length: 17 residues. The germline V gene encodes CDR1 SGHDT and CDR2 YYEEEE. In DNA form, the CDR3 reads TGTGCCAGCAGCGTGCCCACGTTGGGGAGAAGGAACACTGAAGCTTTCTTT. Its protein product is CASSVPTLGRRNTEAFF. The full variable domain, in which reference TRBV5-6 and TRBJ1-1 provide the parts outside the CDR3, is DAGVTQSPTHLIKTRGQQVTLRCSPKSGHDTVSWYQQALGQGPQFIFQYYEEEERQRGNFPDRFSGHQFPNYSSELNVNALLLGDSALYLCASSVPTLGRRNTEAFFGQGTRLTVV.

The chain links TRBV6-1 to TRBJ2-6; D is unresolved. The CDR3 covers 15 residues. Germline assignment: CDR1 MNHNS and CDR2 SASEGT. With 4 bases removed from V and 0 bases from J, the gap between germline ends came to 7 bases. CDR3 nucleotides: TGTGCCAGCAGTGTAGAGTACTCTGGGGCCAACGTCCTGACTTTC. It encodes CASSVEYSGANVLTF.

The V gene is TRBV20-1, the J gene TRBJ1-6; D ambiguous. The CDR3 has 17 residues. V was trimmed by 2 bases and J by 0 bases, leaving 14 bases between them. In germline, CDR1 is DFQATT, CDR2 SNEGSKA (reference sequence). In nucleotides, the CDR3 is TGCAGTGCTAGACCCGATGAACAGAGCTCCTATAATTCACCCCTCCACTTT. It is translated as CSARPDEQSSYNSPLHF.

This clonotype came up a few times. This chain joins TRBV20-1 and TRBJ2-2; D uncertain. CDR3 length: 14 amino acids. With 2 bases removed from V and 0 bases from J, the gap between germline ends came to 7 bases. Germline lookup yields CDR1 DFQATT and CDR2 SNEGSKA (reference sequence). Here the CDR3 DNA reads TGCAGTGCTAGACGGAGCGCGAACACCGGGGAGCTGTTTTTT. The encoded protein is CSARRSANTGELFF.

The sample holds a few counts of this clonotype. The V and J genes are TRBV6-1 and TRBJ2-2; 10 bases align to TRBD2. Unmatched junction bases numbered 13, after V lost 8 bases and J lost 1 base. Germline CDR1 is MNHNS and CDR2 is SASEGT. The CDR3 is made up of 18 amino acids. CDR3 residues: CASRGVSLAGGNTGELFF. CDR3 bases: TGTGCCAGCCGGGGGGTTTCTTTAGCGGGAGGGAACACCGGGGAGCTGTTTTTT.

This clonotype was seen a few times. The CDR3 here is CASSSRGVKGYTF. The CDR3 DNA sequence: TGTGCCAGCAGTTCCCGGGGGGTCAAGGGCTACACCTTC. The chain carries TRBV6-5 and TRBJ1-2; D is possibly TRBD1 (5 bases). Deletions cut 4 bases from V and 8 bases from J, with 14 bases between. Germline assignment: CDR1 MNHEY and CDR2 SVGAGI. This CDR3 comprises 13 residues.

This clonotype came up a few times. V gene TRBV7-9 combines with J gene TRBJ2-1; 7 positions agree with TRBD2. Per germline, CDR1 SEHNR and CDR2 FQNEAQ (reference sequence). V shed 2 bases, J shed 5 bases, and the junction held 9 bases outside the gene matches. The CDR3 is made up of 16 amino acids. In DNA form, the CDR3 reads TGTGCCAGCAGCTTAATTCGGGGGGAATGGAACAATGAGCAGTTCTTC. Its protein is CASSLIRGEWNNEQFF.

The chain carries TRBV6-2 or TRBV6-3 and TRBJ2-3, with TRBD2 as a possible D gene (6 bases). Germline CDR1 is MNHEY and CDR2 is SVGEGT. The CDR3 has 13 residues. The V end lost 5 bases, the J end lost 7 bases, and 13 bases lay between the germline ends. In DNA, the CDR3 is TGTGCCAGCAGTCGAACGGGGGTAAATACGCAGTATTTT. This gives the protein CASSRTGVNTQYF.

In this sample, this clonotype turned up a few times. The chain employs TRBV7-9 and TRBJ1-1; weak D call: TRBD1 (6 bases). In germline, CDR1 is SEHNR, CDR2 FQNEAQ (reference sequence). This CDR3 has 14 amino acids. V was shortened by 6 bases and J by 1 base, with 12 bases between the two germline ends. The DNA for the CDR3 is TGTGCCAGCAGGGAGGACAGCTGGAACACTGAAGCTTTCTTT. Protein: CASREDSWNTEAFF.

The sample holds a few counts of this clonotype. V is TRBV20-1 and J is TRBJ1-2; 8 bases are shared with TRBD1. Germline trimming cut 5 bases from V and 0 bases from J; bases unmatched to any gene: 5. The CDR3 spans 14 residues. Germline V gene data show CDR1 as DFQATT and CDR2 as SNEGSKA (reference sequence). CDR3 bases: TGCAGTGCTCGACAGGGGTGGTCTAACTATGGCTACACCTTC. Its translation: CSARQGWSNYGYTF.

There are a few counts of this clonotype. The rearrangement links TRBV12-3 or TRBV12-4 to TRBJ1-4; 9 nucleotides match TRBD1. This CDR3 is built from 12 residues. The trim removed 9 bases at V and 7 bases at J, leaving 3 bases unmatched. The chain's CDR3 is CASTGGFEKLFF. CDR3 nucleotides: TGTGCCAGTACAGGGGGCTTTGAAAAACTGTTTTTT.

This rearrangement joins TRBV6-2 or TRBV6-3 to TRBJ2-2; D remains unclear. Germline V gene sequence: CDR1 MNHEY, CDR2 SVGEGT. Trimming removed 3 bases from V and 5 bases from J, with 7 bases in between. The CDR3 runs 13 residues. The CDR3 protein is CASSYVLTGELFF. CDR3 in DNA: TGTGCCAGCAGTTATGTGCTAACCGGGGAGCTGTTTTTT.

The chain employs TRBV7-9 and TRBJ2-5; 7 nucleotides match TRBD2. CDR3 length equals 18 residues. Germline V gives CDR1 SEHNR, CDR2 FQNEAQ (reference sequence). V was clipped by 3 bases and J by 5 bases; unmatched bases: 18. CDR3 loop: CASSFDRASTGGRETQYF. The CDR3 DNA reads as TGTGCCAGCAGCTTCGACAGAGCTTCAACCGGGGGGAGGGAGACCCAGTACTTC.

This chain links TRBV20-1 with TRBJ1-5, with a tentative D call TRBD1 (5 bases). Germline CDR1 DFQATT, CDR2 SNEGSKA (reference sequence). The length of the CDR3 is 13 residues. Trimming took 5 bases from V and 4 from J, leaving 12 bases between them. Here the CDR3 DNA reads TGCAGTGCTTCTCGGGACTTTAATCAGCCCCAGCATTTT. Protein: CSASRDFNQPQHF.

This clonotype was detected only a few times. The CDR3 DNA is TGCGCCAGCAGCTTAGCGGGGGGGCCCCCGGAAGAGACCCAGTACTTC. This sequence encodes CASSLAGGPPEETQYF. J is TRBJ2-5 and V is TRBV5-1; 10 nucleotides match TRBD2. Germline CDR1 and CDR2: SGHRS and YFSETQ. This CDR3 spans 16 amino acids. With V trimmed by 2 bases and J by 3 bases, 7 bases remained unmatched. Based on the CDR3 plus reference TRBV5-1 and TRBJ2-5, the full variable domain is KAGVTQTPRYLIKTRGQQVTLSCSPISGHRSVSWYQQTPGQGLQFLFEYFSETQRNKGNFPGRFSGRQFSNSRSEMNVSTLELGDSALYLCASSLAGGPPEETQYFGPGTRLLVL.

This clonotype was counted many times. CDR3 bases: TGTGCCAGCAGCCCAGGGTTAGGAAACACTGAAGCTTTCTTT. This translates into CASSPGLGNTEAFF. V is TRBV7-9 and J is TRBJ1-1; tentative D call: TRBD1 (5 bases). V lost 5 bases to trimming and J lost 2 bases, with 12 bases between them. The CDR3 covers 14 residues. Looked up from germline, CDR1 is SEHNR and CDR2 is FQNEAQ (reference sequence).

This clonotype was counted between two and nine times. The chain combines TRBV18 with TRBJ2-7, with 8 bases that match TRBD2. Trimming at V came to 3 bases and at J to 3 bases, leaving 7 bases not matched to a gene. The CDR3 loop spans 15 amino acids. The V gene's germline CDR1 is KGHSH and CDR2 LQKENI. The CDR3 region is CASSPTSGTFYEQYF. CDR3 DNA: TGTGCCAGCTCACCCACTAGCGGAACTTTCTACGAGCAGTACTTC.

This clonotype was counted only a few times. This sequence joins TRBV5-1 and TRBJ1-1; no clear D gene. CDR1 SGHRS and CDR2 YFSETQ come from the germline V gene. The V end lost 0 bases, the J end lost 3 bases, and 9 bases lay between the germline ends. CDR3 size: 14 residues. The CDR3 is CASSLAGRHTEAFF. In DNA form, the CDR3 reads TGCGCCAGCAGCTTGGCTGGCCGTCACACTGAAGCTTTCTTT.

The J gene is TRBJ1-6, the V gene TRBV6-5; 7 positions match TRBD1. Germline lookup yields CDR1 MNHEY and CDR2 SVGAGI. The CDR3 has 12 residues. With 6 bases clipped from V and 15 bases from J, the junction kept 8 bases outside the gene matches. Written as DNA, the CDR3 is TGTGCCAGCAGACGGACAGGCCGCAACCTCCACTTT. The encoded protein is CASRRTGRNLHF.

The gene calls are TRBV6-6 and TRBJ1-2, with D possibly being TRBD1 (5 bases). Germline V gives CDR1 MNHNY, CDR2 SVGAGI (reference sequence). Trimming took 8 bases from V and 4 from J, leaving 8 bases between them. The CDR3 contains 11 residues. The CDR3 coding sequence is TGTGCCAGCCGGGACCCCTATGGCTACACCTTC. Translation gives CASRDPYGYTF.